This T cell receptor beta chain was sequenced during a study of blood T cell repertoires in COVID-19. The germline V gene has CDR1 MNHEY and CDR2 SVGEGT. CDR3 length: 13 amino acids. Trimming cost V 3 bases and J 6 bases, with 11 bases left between them. Cohort placement rested on clinical history that participants reported themselves. Measured with immunoSEQ multiplex PCR; TCRdb has only the in-frame clones, and not every one. The sample yields 300,000 to 450,000 clones, 88% seen once. The sample comprised PBMCs or T cells enriched from blood (not recorded which). The gene calls are TRBV6-2 or TRBV6-3 and TRBJ2-5; unclear D gene. The origin of this receptor is a woman between 18 and 30 years old who had recovered from COVID-19. CDR3 protein: CASSYRAEKTQYF. CDR3 coding DNA: TGTGCCAGCAGTTATCGTGCGGAGAAGACCCAGTACTTC.